The 11 T cell receptor beta chains listed next were all sequenced from one sample in a study of neurological immune-mediated disorders. The time point: longitudinal time-point 3. TCRdb independently ran MiXCR on the 5' RACE reads; one entry per CDR3 protein. The table shows about 53,000 distinct CDR3 sequences, with roughly 8.3% occurring only once. Sequenced material: PBMCs. The receptors stem from a woman in her thirties or forties in good health.

This clonotype was detected a few times. The chain has TRBV18 and TRBJ1-2, with D unclear. The V gene's germline CDR1 is KGHSH and CDR2 LQKENI. The CDR3 runs 15 residues. Trimming took 2 bases from V and 8 from J, leaving 18 bases between them. CDR3: CASSPSRLIDEGYTF. The CDR3, as DNA: TGTGCCAGCTCACCATCGCGGCTTATCGACGAGGGCTACACCTTC. The variable domain in full, completed from reference TRBV18 and TRBJ1-2, reads NAGVMQNPRHLVRRRGQEARLRCSPMKGHSHVYWYRQLPEEGLKFMVYLQKENIIDESGMPKERFSAEFPKEGPSILRIQQVVRGDSAAYFCASSPSRLIDEGYTFGSGTRLTVV.

This clonotype was detected ten times or more. V and J are TRBV12-3 or TRBV12-4 and TRBJ1-1; D is undetermined. Deletions cut 0 bases from V and 6 bases from J, with 5 bases between. This CDR3 comprises 12 residues. DNA for the CDR3: TGTGCCAGCAGTTTAGCAAACCCTGAAGCTTTCTTT. Translating it yields CASSLANPEAFF.

At least ten counts were recorded for this clonotype. The V and J genes are TRBV9 and TRBJ2-2, with 9 nucleotides matching TRBD2. The germline V gene has CDR1 SGDLS and CDR2 YYNGEE. There are 16 residues in the CDR3. V was clipped by 3 bases and J by 6 bases; unmatched bases: 9. The CDR3 loop is CASSGASGAFSGELFF. The DNA of the CDR3 is TGTGCCAGCAGCGGAGCTAGCGGGGCCTTCTCCGGGGAGCTGTTTTTT.

This clonotype has a count of ten or more. This chain links TRBV25-1 with TRBJ1-1; D unclear. Germline assignment: CDR1 MGHDK and CDR2 SYGVNS. The V gene lost 5 bases and the J gene lost 2 bases, with 6 bases spanning the gap. This CDR3 region has 12 residues. The CDR3 loop reads CASSKVNTEAFF. For the CDR3, the DNA is TGTGCCAGCAGTAAAGTTAACACTGAAGCTTTCTTT. The complete variable domain, with remaining parts taken from reference TRBV25-1 and TRBJ1-1, reads EADIYQTPRYLVIGTGKKITLECSQTMGHDKMYWYQQDPGMELHLIHYSYGVNSTEKGDLSSESTVSRIRTEHFPLTLESARPSHTSQYLCASSKVNTEAFFGQGTRLTVV.

This clonotype was detected ten times or more. The chain recombines TRBV5-1 with TRBJ2-1; D might be TRBD2 (5 bases). There are 15 residues in the CDR3. Trimming removed 2 bases at V and 2 bases at J, with 11 bases between. Per germline, CDR1 SGHRS and CDR2 YFSETQ. The CDR3 DNA sequence: TGCGCCAGCAGCTTCGGCCAGCGGACCTACAATGAGCAGTTCTTC. Its translation: CASSFGQRTYNEQFF.

At least ten counts were recorded for this clonotype. CDR3 coding DNA: TGTGCCAGCAGCTTGGTTTCGACCAAAAACATTCAGTACTTC. The encoded protein is CASSLVSTKNIQYF. The rearrangement links TRBV5-6 to TRBJ2-4; D ambiguous. CDR1 SGHDT and CDR2 YYEEEE come from the germline V gene. The CDR3 runs 14 residues. V gave up 0 bases and J gave up 2 bases, with 6 bases separating them.

This clonotype was seen many times. The chain is built from TRBV21-1 and TRBJ1-1; the D call TRBD1 from the table was never checked on the DNA. TRBV21-1 is a pseudogene locus. This CDR3 region has 9 residues. In nucleotides, the CDR3 is TGTGCCAGCGGGCAGGGGGCTTTCTTT. This translates into CASGQGAFF.

In its sample, this clonotype was seen many times. The chain couples TRBV12-3 or TRBV12-4 to TRBJ2-2; TRBD1 might be the D (5 bases). The CDR3 contains 13 residues. Deletions cut 5 bases from V and 5 bases from J, with 9 bases between. The CDR3 here is CASSPRGTGELFF. CDR3 nucleotide sequence: TGTGCCAGCAGTCCTAGGGGAACCGGGGAGCTGTTTTTT.

This clonotype was found many times. The rearrangement links TRBV6-5 to TRBJ2-7, with 9 bases that match TRBD1. The CDR3 runs to 16 residues. V lost 0 bases and J lost 5; bases outside the gene matches: 8. The germline V gene has CDR1 MNHEY and CDR2 SVGAGI. CDR3 in DNA: TGTGCCAGCAGTTACTCGATACCGGACAGGGGTCACGAGCAGTACTTC. Protein: CASSYSIPDRGHEQYF.

With regard to this clonotype: Mismatch with germline at one junction end may stem from a read error. This sequence joins TRBV9 and TRBJ2-7; possible D gene TRBD1, 5 bases. From germline, CDR1 is SGDLS and CDR2 YYNGEE. The CDR3 runs to 15 residues. CDR3 region: CASSPGADSTYGQYF. The CDR3 coding sequence is TGTGCCAGCAGTCCTGGGGCAGATTCGACCTACGGGCAGTACTTC.

This clonotype came up many times. V usage is TRBV7-2 and J usage is TRBJ2-1; D may be TRBD1 (6 bases). V was pared by 3 bases and J by 1 base, with 16 bases between. Germline V gives CDR1 SGHTA, CDR2 FQGNSA. CDR3 length: 17 amino acids. The CDR3 loop is CASSLVGPGASYNEQFF. CDR3 DNA sequence: TGTGCCAGCAGCTTGGTAGGGCCAGGGGCATCCTACAATGAGCAGTTCTTC.